Listed here are 11 T cell receptor beta chains from one sample, sequenced in a study of OX40 agonist ivuxolimab in advanced cancers. Clones were read by immunoSEQ multiplex PCR, and TCRdb kept only the in-frame ones, dropping some. The sample contains some 5,100 clones, about 70% of which appear only once. This specimen consisted of CD4+ or CD8+ T cells sorted from blood, obtained in a trial of the OX40 agonist ivuxolimab. The source is an adult with an advanced solid tumor such as melanoma, head and neck, liver or kidney cancer.

This clone was seen once. The chain joins TRBV14 to TRBJ2-1; D not certain. The CDR3 length is 19 residues. The germline V gene has CDR1 SGHDN and CDR2 FVKESK. With 1 base removed from V and 1 base from J, the gap between germline ends came to 20 bases. CDR3 loop: CASSQGIGTVDISYNEQFF. In nucleotides, the CDR3 is TGTGCCAGCAGCCAAGGTATAGGAACAGTCGATATTTCCTACAATGAGCAGTTCTTC.

V gene TRBV6-5 combines with J gene TRBJ2-4; TRBD1 matches 12 bases. The germline gives CDR1 MNHEY, CDR2 SVGAGI. The CDR3 covers 15 residues. Trimming at V came to 5 bases and at J to 7 bases, leaving 6 bases not matched to a gene. Here the CDR3 DNA reads TGTGCCAGCAGTCTAGGGACAGGGGGCAATAACATTCAGTACTTC. Amino acids: CASSLGTGGNNIQYF.

This clone showed up just a few times. The chain links TRBV18 to TRBJ2-1; possible D gene TRBD1, 5 bases. Germline V gene sequence: CDR1 KGHSH, CDR2 LQKENI. The germline V and J ends were trimmed by 0 bases and 7 bases, with 22 bases remaining between them. The CDR3 is 18 amino acids. CDR3 loop: CASSPPVSKGSSKNEQFF. CDR3 nucleotide sequence: TGTGCCAGCTCACCACCCGTCTCCAAGGGGTCGAGTAAGAATGAGCAGTTCTTC. The whole variable domain, filled in from reference TRBV18 and TRBJ2-1, reads NAGVMQNPRHLVRRRGQEARLRCSPMKGHSHVYWYRQLPEEGLKFMVYLQKENIIDESGMPKERFSAEFPKEGPSILRIQQVVRGDSAAYFCASSPPVSKGSSKNEQFFGPGTRLTVL.

This clone was detected only a few times. This chain uses TRBV5-8 with TRBJ1-6; D possibly corresponds to TRBD1 (6 bases). Germline assignment: CDR1 SGHTS and CDR2 YDEGEE. The CDR3 is made up of 14 amino acids. V was clipped by 4 bases and J by 4 bases, with 9 bases between them. In nucleotides, the CDR3 is TGTGCCAGCAGCCCGGGACAATATAATTCACCCCTCCACTTT. It translates to CASSPGQYNSPLHF.

This clone was observed once. The genes are TRBV18 and TRBJ2-5; D not resolved. This CDR3 has 20 residues. Germline CDR1 KGHSH, CDR2 LQKENI. Trimming shortened V by 10 bases and J by 5 bases, and 38 bases separated the two germline ends. The CDR3 sequence is CATKKNETHLQSWPRETQYF. The CDR3 nucleotides are TGTGCCACCAAGAAAAACGAGACCCACCTTCAAAGTTGGCCCCGGGAGACCCAGTACTTC.

The rearrangement joins TRBV9 to TRBJ2-7, with a possible D match to TRBD2 (6 bases). Per the germline V gene, CDR1 is SGDLS and CDR2 is YYNGEE. This CDR3 is built from 15 residues. Trimming removed 0 bases from V and 8 bases from J, with 18 bases in between. Here the CDR3 DNA reads TGTGCCAGCAGCGTAGGACCTAGCGCGGGGCTTAAGCAGTACTTC. This encodes CASSVGPSAGLKQYF.

The chain combines TRBV21-1 with TRBJ2-3; TRBD2 is the table's D call, not checked against the DNA. TRBV21-1 is flagged as a pseudogene. This CDR3 is 15 amino acids long. The CDR3 nucleotides are TGTGCCAGCAGCCGCCCGAAGGGAGGTGGAGATACGCAGTATTTT. Translation: CASSRPKGGGDTQYF.

This rearrangement joins TRBV28 to TRBJ2-3; the D is unclear. The germline gives CDR1 MDHEN, CDR2 SYDVKM. CDR3 length equals 13 residues. Deletions cut 8 bases from V and 0 bases from J, with 9 bases between. For the CDR3, the DNA is TGTGCCAGCGGCCTCATTAGCACAGATACGCAGTATTTT. It yields the protein CASGLISTDTQYF.

The CDR3 reads CASSQEGKQGEAFF. As DNA, the CDR3 is TGCGCCAGCAGCCAAGAAGGGAAGCAGGGTGAAGCTTTCTTT. The genes are TRBV4-1 and TRBJ1-1, with D perhaps TRBD1 (5 bases). V was clipped by 0 bases and J by 7 bases, with 12 bases between them. CDR1 and CDR2 from the germline V gene are MGHRA and YSYEKL. CDR3 length: 14 amino acids.

The chain employs TRBV27 and TRBJ2-5, with 8 bases matching TRBD2. The J segment lost 4 bases and the V segment lost 5 bases, leaving 12 bases of the junction unmatched. Germline V lookup: CDR1 MNHEY, CDR2 SMNVEV (reference sequence). This CDR3 has 16 residues. The CDR3 region is CASSPTSGGIGETQYF. The CDR3 DNA sequence: TGTGCCAGCAGTCCTACAAGCGGGGGTATAGGAGAGACCCAGTACTTC.

The sample holds a few counts of this clone. The chain uses TRBV4-1 and TRBJ2-3, with 9 bases identical to TRBD2. The germline V gene has CDR1 MGHRA and CDR2 YSYEKL. The J segment lost 4 bases and the V segment lost 3 bases, leaving 5 bases of the junction unmatched. The CDR3 has 15 residues. CDR3: CASSHRTSVADTQYF. CDR3 bases: TGCGCCAGCAGCCACAGGACTAGCGTGGCAGATACGCAGTATTTT.